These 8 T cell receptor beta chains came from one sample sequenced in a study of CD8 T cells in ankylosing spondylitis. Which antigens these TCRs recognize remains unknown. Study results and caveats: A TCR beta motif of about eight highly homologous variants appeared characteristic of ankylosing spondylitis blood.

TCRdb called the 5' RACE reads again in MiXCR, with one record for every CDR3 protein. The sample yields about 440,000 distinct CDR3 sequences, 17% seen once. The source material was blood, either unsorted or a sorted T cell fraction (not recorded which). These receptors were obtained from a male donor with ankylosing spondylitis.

The CDR3 nucleotides read TGCGCCAGCAGCCAAGGGGTGGCTCAATACGAGCAGTACTTC. Protein: CASSQGVAQYEQYF. The chain has TRBV4-3 and TRBJ2-7; D unresolved. The germline gives CDR1 LGHNA, CDR2 YSLEER. The V and J ends lost 1 base and 4 bases respectively, with 11 bases between them. This CDR3 spans 14 amino acids.

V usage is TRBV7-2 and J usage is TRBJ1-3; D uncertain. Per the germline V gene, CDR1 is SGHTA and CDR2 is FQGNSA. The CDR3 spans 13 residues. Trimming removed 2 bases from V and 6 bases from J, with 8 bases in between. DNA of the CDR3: TGTGCCAGCAGCTTACCGGGAGAAAACACCATATATTTT. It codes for CASSLPGENTIYF.

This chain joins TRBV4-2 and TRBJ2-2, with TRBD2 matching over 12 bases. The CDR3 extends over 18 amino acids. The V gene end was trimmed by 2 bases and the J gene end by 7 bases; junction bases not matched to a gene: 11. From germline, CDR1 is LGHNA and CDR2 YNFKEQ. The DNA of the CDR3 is TGTGCCAGCAGCCAAACCCCCCTAGCGGGGGGGCCGGTCGGGGAGCTGTTTTTT. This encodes CASSQTPLAGGPVGELFF.

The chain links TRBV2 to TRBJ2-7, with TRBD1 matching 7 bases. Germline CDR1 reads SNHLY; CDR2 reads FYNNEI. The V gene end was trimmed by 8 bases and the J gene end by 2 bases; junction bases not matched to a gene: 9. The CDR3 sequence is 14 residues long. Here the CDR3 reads CASSGGQGAYEQYF. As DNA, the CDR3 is TGTGCCAGCTCGGGTGGGCAGGGGGCCTACGAGCAGTACTTC.

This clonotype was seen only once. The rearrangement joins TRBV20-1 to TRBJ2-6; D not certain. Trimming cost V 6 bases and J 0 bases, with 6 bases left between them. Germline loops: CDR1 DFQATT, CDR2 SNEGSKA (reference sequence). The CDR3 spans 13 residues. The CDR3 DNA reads TGCAGTGCCCGTAACTCTGGGGCCAACGTCCTGACTTTC. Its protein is CSARNSGANVLTF.

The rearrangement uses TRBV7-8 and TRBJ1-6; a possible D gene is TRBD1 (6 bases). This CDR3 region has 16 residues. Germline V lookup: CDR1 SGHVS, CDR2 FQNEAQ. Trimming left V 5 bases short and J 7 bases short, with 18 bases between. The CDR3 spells CASSPRGPGANSPLHF. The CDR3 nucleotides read TGTGCCAGCAGCCCCCGGGGGCCCGGGGCGAATTCACCCCTCCACTTT.

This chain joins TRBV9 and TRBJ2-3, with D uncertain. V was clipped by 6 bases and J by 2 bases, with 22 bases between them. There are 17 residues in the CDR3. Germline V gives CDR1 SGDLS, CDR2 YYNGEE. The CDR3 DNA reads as TGTGCCAGCACCAGAGAGAAGGACCGACGATTCACAGATACGCAGTATTTT. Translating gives CASTREKDRRFTDTQYF.

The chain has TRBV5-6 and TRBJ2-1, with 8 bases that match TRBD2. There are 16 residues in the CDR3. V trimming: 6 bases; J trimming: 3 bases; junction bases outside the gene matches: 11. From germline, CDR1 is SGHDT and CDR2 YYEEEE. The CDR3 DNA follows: TGTGCCAGCACCGAAGTGGGTAGCGGGGTCTACAATGAGCAGTTCTTC. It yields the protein CASTEVGSGVYNEQFF.